Presented here are 7 T cell receptor beta chains from one specimen sequenced in a study of T-cell reconstitution after alpha-beta-depleted transplantation in children. Unique molecular identifiers tagged the TCRbeta library. TCRdb passed the PCR reads through MiXCR, listing each CDR3 protein once. In the table there are a few hundred thousand distinct CDR3 sequences, around 10% of which are singletons. Sequencing used PBMCs, obtained before TCRalphabeta/CD19-depleted stem cell transplant. The receptors shown here come from a boy younger than two with acute myeloid leukemia, due to receive a stem cell transplant.

In its sample, this clonotype was seen many times. The V and J genes are TRBV5-1 and TRBJ2-3; 13 positions match TRBD2. The V segment lost 5 bases and the J segment 4 bases; nucleotides outside the gene matches: 7. CDR1 and CDR2 (germline): SGHRS, YFSETQ. This CDR3 has 16 residues. The CDR3 loop reads CASRSTSGGASDTQYF. The DNA for the CDR3 is TGCGCCAGCAGATCCACTAGCGGGGGGGCCTCAGATACGCAGTATTTT.

Details on this clonotype: This could be a read error, since a much larger clone is one nucleotide away. The V and J genes are TRBV7-9 and TRBJ2-2, with TRBD2 matching 10 bases. This CDR3 spans 15 amino acids. Germline CDR1 and CDR2: SEHNR and FQNEAQ (reference sequence). DNA for the CDR3: TGTGACAGCAGCTTTAGCGGGGGGAGCACCGGGGAGCTGTTTTTT. This encodes CDSSFSGGSTGELFF. Full variable domain (outside the CDR3, taken from reference TRBV7-9 and TRBJ2-2): DTGVSQNPRHKITKRGQNVTFRCDPISEHNRLYWYRQTLGQGPEFLTYFQNEAQLEKSRLLSDRFSAERPKGSFSTLEIQRTEQGDSAMYLCDSSFSGGSTGELFFGEGSRLTVL.

This clonotype was seen many times. The rearrangement uses TRBV6-5 and TRBJ1-1; D is ambiguous. Germline CDR1 is MNHEY and CDR2 is SVGAGI. CDR3 length equals 16 residues. Trimming removed 8 bases from V and 0 bases from J, with 19 bases in between. The CDR3 nucleotides are TGTGCCAGCGCATCGTCCGGGCCGATACTGAACACTGAAGCTTTCTTT. Its protein product is CASASSGPILNTEAFF.

The DNA for the CDR3 is TGTGCCAGCAGAAGACAGGGAAAAACCGGGGAGCTGTTTTTT. Translating gives CASRRQGKTGELFF. The chain has TRBV6-1 and TRBJ2-2; the match to TRBD1 covers 7 bases. The germline gives CDR1 MNHNS, CDR2 SASEGT. J gave up 5 bases and V 6 bases, and 6 bases lay outside the gene matches. The CDR3 spans 14 residues.

This clonotype has at least ten counts. This chain joins TRBV7-9 and TRBJ2-2; 7 nucleotides align to TRBD1. CDR1 is SEHNR and CDR2 is FQNEAQ in the germline V gene (reference sequence). V lost 7 bases and J lost 4; bases outside the gene matches: 9. The CDR3 is made up of 15 amino acids. CDR3 residues: CASTVGQTRTGELFF. The CDR3 region has the DNA TGTGCCAGCACCGTGGGACAGACTCGCACCGGGGAGCTGTTTTTT.

This clonotype was found a few times. The chain employs TRBV28 and TRBJ2-3, with TRBD2 identical over 7 bases. J lost 0 bases, V lost 6 bases, and 12 bases had no gene match. This CDR3 contains 17 residues. Germline V gene lookup returns CDR1 MDHEN and CDR2 SYDVKM. The DNA for the CDR3 is TGTGCCAGCAGCGACGCATTAGCGGGTCCTAGCACAGATACGCAGTATTTT. It codes for CASSDALAGPSTDTQYF.

This clonotype was observed a few times. V gene TRBV5-1 combines with J gene TRBJ2-5, with 9 bases that match TRBD1. Losses at the gene ends were 3 bases for V and 2 bases for J; bases not matched to a gene: 5. The CDR3 loop spans 15 amino acids. Germline CDR1 reads SGHRS; CDR2 reads YFSETQ. The CDR3 is CASSSHRGRQETQYF. The CDR3 region has the DNA TGCGCCAGCAGCTCTCACAGGGGGCGACAAGAGACCCAGTACTTC.